The 12 T cell receptor beta chains below come from one sample, sequenced in a study of blood T cell repertoires in COVID-19. TCRdb's table, derived via immunoSEQ multiplex PCR, lists solely in-frame clones and lacks some. The sample includes about 390,000 clones, approximately 90% seen only once; the top ten take roughly a tenth. Sequenced input: PBMCs or T cells enriched from blood (not recorded which). These receptors all come from a woman in her 50s who had recovered from COVID-19.

The CDR3 loop reads CASSYSSRATEAFF. For the CDR3, the DNA is TGTGCCAGCAGTTACTCGAGCCGTGCCACTGAAGCTTTCTTT. The genes are TRBV6-2 or TRBV6-3 and TRBJ1-1; D unresolved. V was pared by 0 bases and J by 4 bases, with 9 bases between. The CDR3 length is 14 residues. Germline V gene data show CDR1 as MNHEY and CDR2 as SVGEGT.

The chain uses TRBV6-2 or TRBV6-3 and TRBJ1-5; D call uncertain. The germline gives CDR1 MNHEY, CDR2 SVGEGT. V lost 3 bases and J lost 4, with 10 bases in between. The CDR3 extends over 14 amino acids. DNA for the CDR3: TGTGCCAGCAGTTATCCCCCGGGGAATCAGCCCCAGCATTTT. Translation gives CASSYPPGNQPQHF.

The J gene is TRBJ2-1, the V gene TRBV7-2, with 7 bases identical to TRBD2. CDR1 SGHTA and CDR2 FQGNSA come from the germline V gene. The CDR3 sequence is 14 residues long. Trimming cost V 1 base and J 9 bases; bases outside gene matches: 6. CDR3 sequence reads: CASSLVGGESEQFF. The CDR3 DNA reads TGTGCCAGCAGCTTAGTTGGGGGGGAGTCTGAGCAGTTCTTC.

The chain joins TRBV19 to TRBJ1-6; the match to TRBD1 covers 10 bases. V was pared by 5 bases and J by 9 bases, with 7 bases of the junction left unmatched. CDR3 length: 15 amino acids. The germline CDR1 and CDR2 sequences are LNHDA and SQIVND (reference sequence). The CDR3 region is CASSLPGQGTSPLHF. In nucleotides, the CDR3 is TGTGCCAGTAGTTTACCGGGACAGGGGACTTCACCCCTCCACTTT.

The CDR3 DNA reads TGTGCCAGCAGTTTAATCTACGGGAACTATGGCTACACCTTC. This translates into CASSLIYGNYGYTF. This chain uses TRBV27 with TRBJ1-2; no clear D gene. This CDR3 contains 14 residues. The V end lost 2 bases, the J end lost 2 bases, and 9 bases lay between the germline ends. Germline V gives CDR1 MNHEY, CDR2 SMNVEV (reference sequence).

This chain uses TRBV2 with TRBJ1-1; no clear D. V dropped 5 bases and J dropped 5 bases, with 21 bases sitting between them. The germline CDR1 and CDR2 sequences are SNHLY and FYNNEI. The CDR3 has 16 residues. The CDR3, as DNA: TGTGCCAGCAGTATCCGAAGGAGTGGAGGGAGGACTGAAGCTTTCTTT. Protein product: CASSIRRSGGRTEAFF. Combining the CDR3 with reference TRBV2 and TRBJ1-1 gives the whole variable domain EPEVTQTPSHQVTQMGQEVILRCVPISNHLYFYWYRQILGQKVEFLVSFYNNEISEKSEIFDDQFSVERPDGSNFTLKIRSTKLEDSAMYFCASSIRRSGGRTEAFFGQGTRLTVV.

This clone came up a few times. The J gene is TRBJ1-4, the V gene TRBV18; D may be TRBD1 (6 bases). The CDR3 sequence is 14 residues long. Germline V gene lookup returns CDR1 KGHSH and CDR2 LQKENI. V was shortened by 5 bases and J by 4 bases, with 11 bases between the two germline ends. The CDR3 sequence is CASSTRQVNEKLFF. CDR3 coding DNA: TGTGCCAGCTCAACTAGACAGGTTAATGAAAAACTGTTTTTT.

This chain joins TRBV2 and TRBJ1-4; a weak D match, TRBD1 (5 bases). From germline, CDR1 is SNHLY and CDR2 FYNNEI. The CDR3 covers 15 residues. Trimming shortened V by 6 bases and J by 7 bases, and 18 bases separated the two germline ends. The CDR3 DNA is TGTGCCAGCAGCCTTGCGCAGGGAGGTAGTGAAAAACTGTTTTTT. This codes for CASSLAQGGSEKLFF.

Only a few counts were recorded for this clone. The rearrangement joins TRBV2 to TRBJ1-5; the D gene is possibly TRBD1 (6 bases). The ends were cut back, 7 bases at V and 7 bases at J, with 26 bases in the middle. In germline, CDR1 is SNHLY, CDR2 FYNNEI. This CDR3 region has 17 residues. The CDR3, as DNA: TGTGCCAGCACCTATGGGGGGACGGGGGGCAAAGGGCAGCCCCAGCATTTT. Protein sequence: CASTYGGTGGKGQPQHF.

The chain employs TRBV7-8 and TRBJ2-1; no firm D call. Per germline, CDR1 SGHVS and CDR2 FQNEAQ. V lost 0 bases to trimming and J lost 1 base, with 7 bases between them. The CDR3 totals 15 residues. CDR3 in DNA: TGTGCCAGCAGCTTAGCTCAGGAATCCTACAATGAGCAGTTCTTC. Encoded protein: CASSLAQESYNEQFF.

V usage is TRBV27 and J usage is TRBJ1-2; the match to TRBD1 covers 7 bases. Trimming at V came to 7 bases and at J to 2 bases, leaving 4 bases not matched to a gene. The CDR3 extends over 13 amino acids. Germline lookup yields CDR1 MNHEY and CDR2 SMNVEV (reference sequence). This chain's CDR3 is CASTRQGNYGYTF. For the CDR3, the DNA is TGTGCCAGCACAAGACAGGGCAACTATGGCTACACCTTC.

About this clone: Other nucleotide sequences from this sample produce the same CDR3. The chain employs TRBV29-1 and TRBJ2-5, with 7 nucleotides matching TRBD1. Germline CDR1 reads SQVTM; CDR2 reads ANQGSEA. The ends lost 3 bases at V and 4 bases at J; junction bases unmatched: 2. CDR3 size: 12 residues. The chain's CDR3 is CSVDSGGETQYF. The CDR3 DNA follows: TGCAGCGTTGACTCAGGGGGAGAGACCCAGTACTTC.